These T cell receptor beta chains were read from a single sample in a study of control samples from healthy donors and cancer patients. The method was immunoSEQ multiplex PCR; TCRdb's version includes in-frame clones alone and lacks a portion of them. The table has tens of thousands of clones, approximately 84% seen once. Sequenced material: blood. Every receptor here comes from a man aged 50 to 60 in good health. Each CDR3 is given with its conserved first and last residue. Not all rows give a size; the values are once, few, many and, for expanded clones, a class.

>TRBV28|-|TRBJ1-2
CASSFPSGAQNYGYTF
>TRBV4-2|-|TRBJ2-1
CASSQEGLAGGNEQFF
>TRBV19|-|TRBJ2-5
CATTEGGETQYF
>TRBV28|-|TRBJ1-2
CASSTIRAGANYGYTF
>TRBV10-3|-|TRBJ2-7
CAISEIGLGQTSYEQYF
>TRBV7-3|-|TRBJ2-5
CASSSAGGPWETQYF
>TRBV11-2|-|TRBJ2-7
CASSSISGGYEQYF
>TRBV7-2|-|TRBJ2-3
CASSLPTGLSAGDTQYF
>TRBV7-3|-|TRBJ2-2
CASSLGTGVTGELFF
>TRBV7-2|-|TRBJ1-5
CASSFGPSNQSQHF
>TRBV5-5|-|TRBJ2-3
CASSPLPRVGTDTQYF
>TRBV5-1|-|TRBJ1-3
CASSLDGPPGNTIYF
>TRBV9|-|TRBJ1-3
CASTAGQGSGNTIYF
>TRBV7-8|-|TRBJ2-1
CASSLRSGRPSSYNEQFF
>TRBV5-6|-|TRBJ1-1
CASSLAEGGAFF
>TRBV5-1|few|TRBJ2-3
CASSLAPSGGTDTQYF
>TRBV5-1|-|TRBJ1-2
CASSLTITGANYGYTF
>TRBV3-1/TRBV3-2|once|TRBJ1-2
CASSPPGRVGYGYTF
>TRBV5-6|-|TRBJ2-2
CASSSAGGTGELFF
>TRBV18|-|TRBJ2-1
CASSPPLAGGHNEQFF
>TRBV24-1|-|TRBJ2-2
CATSDFRDRANTGELFF
>TRBV4-2|-|TRBJ2-7
CASSQDSSRGLSEQYF
>TRBV5-1|-|TRBJ1-1
CASSLMARTGAEAFF
>TRBV11-2|-|TRBJ1-2
CASSLAGAFTGGYTF
>TRBV7-9|once|TRBJ1-4
CASSLYGSGGRDEKLFF
>TRBV19|-|TRBJ1-5
CASSQQGGNQPQHF
>TRBV11-3|once|TRBJ1-6
CASSLDPAQRSSYNSPLHF
>TRBV5-1|-|TRBJ2-1
CASSPRGLAGEQFF
>TRBV4-1|-|TRBJ2-1
CASSQESAYNEQFF
>TRBV11-2|-|TRBJ2-3
CASSFSDSLRVTQYF
>TRBV28|-|TRBJ1-4
CASSRRLGQNEKLFF
>TRBV5-6|-|TRBJ1-1
CASSLLSNRNTEAFF
>TRBV3-1/TRBV3-2|-|TRBJ2-7
CASSTTSGSYEQYF
>TRBV4-2|once|TRBJ2-5
CASSPSQREDQETQYF
>TRBV9|-|TRBJ2-1
CASSGTSGRSNEQFF
>TRBV5-1|-|TRBJ2-1
CASSLEGLPDNEQFF
>TRBV7-6|-|TRBJ2-3
CASSSGTSGRVF
>TRBV19|-|TRBJ2-1
CASSLLAGGRNEQFF
>TRBV5-1|once|TRBJ2-1
CASSLADMGGTYNEQFF
>TRBV14|-|TRBJ2-7
CASAASVGEQYF
>TRBV11-2|-|TRBJ2-7
CASSKYRAYEQYF
>TRBV7-2|-|TRBJ2-4
CASSLLAGVTLAKNIQYF
>TRBV3-1/TRBV3-2|-|TRBJ2-1
CASSQVSGNEQFF
>TRBV27|-|TRBJ1-1
CASRPPGQLNTEAFF
>TRBV20-1|-|TRBJ2-1
CSASDLQGDSYNEQFF
>TRBV9|-|TRBJ2-5
CASSVGWRTNGETQYF
>TRBV3-1/TRBV3-2|-|TRBJ2-1
CASSQGRSSPTYEQFF
>TRBV7-2|-|TRBJ2-5
CASSLVMRGLASIETQYF
>TRBV6-2/TRBV6-3|-|TRBJ1-1
CASSPGQPNTEAFF
>TRBV6-2/TRBV6-3|-|TRBJ1-3
CASSGTSSGNTIYF
>TRBV28|-|TRBJ1-5
CASRDREQPQHF
>TRBV20-1|-|TRBJ2-7
CSARASYEQYF
>TRBV5-1|once|TRBJ2-7
CASSKDGLAEIYEQYF
>TRBV6-4|-|TRBJ2-1
CASSAIRTGRFF
>TRBV7-2|-|TRBJ2-5
CASSLGIQETQYF